The 2 T cell receptor beta chains listed next were all sequenced from one sample in a study of blood T cell repertoires in COVID-19 (dated by TCRdb to 2020 to 2021). Library prep was done by the immunoSEQ multiplex PCR assay. Entries here come from immuneACCESS through TCRdb and include only in-frame sequences with V and J called. Some clones fail to appear in such tables; in the studies checked, an unresolved V gene covers under half of the shortfall, and the cause of the remainder is unknown. The sample table shows about 220,000 clones, and roughly 85% are seen once. The ten largest clones represent roughly 2.5% of the sample. Material for sequencing was peripheral blood. The receptors here all came from a woman in her 40s with active or convalescent COVID-19.

This chain joins TRBV24-1 and TRBJ2-2; tentative D call: TRBD2 (7 bases). Per germline, CDR1 KGHDR and CDR2 SFDVKD. CDR3 length: 16 amino acids. V lost 1 base and J lost 5, with 13 bases in between. The CDR3 sequence is CATSDLGGAGTGELFF. DNA for the CDR3: TGTGCCACCAGTGATTTAGGGGGGGCCGGGACCGGGGAGCTGTTTTTT.

The CDR3 sequence is CASREETDTQYF. The CDR3 bases are TGCGCCAGCAGGGAGGAGACAGATACGCAGTATTTT. The chain recombines TRBV5-1 with TRBJ2-3; D is possibly TRBD2 (5 bases). CDR1 is SGHRS, CDR2 YFSETQ, per germline. The CDR3 is made up of 12 amino acids. V lost 5 bases to trimming and J lost 3 bases, with 7 bases between them. Drawing the rest from reference TRBV5-1 and TRBJ2-3, the complete variable domain is KAGVTQTPRYLIKTRGQQVTLSCSPISGHRSVSWYQQTPGQGLQFLFEYFSETQRNKGNFPGRFSGRQFSNSRSEMNVSTLELGDSALYLCASREETDTQYFGPGTRLTVL.